This TCR beta chain comes out of a study of T cell responses to AZD1222 COVID-19 vaccine. This table comes from immunoSEQ multiplex PCR, and its TCRdb copy is limited to in-frame clones, with some not included. The profile shows 90,000 to 130,000 clones, about 80% of them singletons. On this clone: Its target is not known.

Points from the study as a whole: The breadth and depth of Spike-specific TCRs increased once two AZD1222 doses had been given. Regions left unmutated in variants are reportedly the target of nearly half of spike-specific TCRs.

The starting material was peripheral blood, obtained on day 0 of AZD1222 vaccination. This TCR came from an adult in good health.

CDR3 sequence reads: CASSLPQTGFHNEQFF. CDR3 bases: TGTGCCAGCAGCCTACCGCAGACAGGGTTTCACAATGAGCAGTTCTTC. The chain combines TRBV28 with TRBJ2-1; TRBD1 matches at 7 bases. This CDR3 comprises 16 residues. Germline V CDR1 and CDR2: MDHEN, SYDVKM. V lost 6 bases and J lost 5; bases outside the gene matches: 13.